These 13 T cell receptor beta chains were all obtained from the same sample, sequenced in a study of PD-L1 blockade in urothelial cancer. The time point here: peripheral blood 6 weeks after treatment start. The repertoire was sequenced with immunoSEQ multiplex PCR; TCRdb's copy has only in-frame clones and lacks some. Here the sample spans tens of thousands of clones, approximately 86% being singletons. The sample was PBMCs, taken around atezolizumab (anti-PD-L1) treatment. The receptors originated from a man aged 55 to 69 with urothelial cancer.

DNA of the CDR3: TGTGCCAGCAGTGATTTCGGAGGGGTAGCCAAAAACATTCAGTACTTC. Translating gives CASSDFGGVAKNIQYF. The V gene is TRBV6-1, the J gene TRBJ2-4; possibly TRBD2 for D (6 bases). V lost 3 bases and J 0 bases, leaving 12 bases between the germline ends. The CDR3 contains 16 residues. Germline V gene data show CDR1 as MNHNS and CDR2 as SASEGT.

The chain links TRBV5-1 to TRBJ2-1; TRBD1 aligns across 9 bases. The V gene's germline CDR1 is SGHRS and CDR2 YFSETQ. Trimming took 5 bases from V and 10 from J; bases not matched to a gene: 7. The CDR3 runs to 13 residues. The CDR3 DNA reads TGCGCCAGCAGTCAAGACGGGACAGGGGAGCAGTTCTTC. Its protein is CASSQDGTGEQFF.

The chain has TRBV19 and TRBJ1-5; TRBD1 matches at 9 bases. Unmatched junction bases numbered 9, after V lost 5 bases and J lost 10 bases. The CDR3 covers 14 residues. Germline values: CDR1 LNHDA, CDR2 SQIVND (reference sequence). The CDR3 is CASSEQGAIPPQHF. The CDR3 DNA follows: TGTGCCAGTAGTGAACAGGGGGCCATTCCCCCCCAGCATTTT.

A remark on this clone: The same CDR3 arises from other DNA sequences in this sample as well. The CDR3 nucleotides are TGTGCCAGCAGCCCCGGGGTTAACTATGGCTACACCTTC. Protein sequence: CASSPGVNYGYTF. The chain couples TRBV6-6 to TRBJ1-2; no reliable D call. CDR1 is MNHNY, CDR2 SVGAGI, per germline (reference sequence). V was clipped by 6 bases and J by 1 base, with 9 bases between them. The CDR3 is 13 residues long.

The chain couples TRBV12-5 to TRBJ1-6, with 10 bases that match TRBD1. This CDR3 has 18 residues. Trimming cost V 2 bases and J 7 bases; bases outside gene matches: 11. Germline CDR1 reads LGHNT; CDR2 reads FRNRAP. CDR3 in DNA: TGTGCTAGTGGTTTGACCCGCCTCGACAGGGGGCGGAATTCACCCCTCCACTTT. Its protein product is CASGLTRLDRGRNSPLHF.

The chain recombines TRBV12-5 with TRBJ2-1; 7 bases match TRBD2. The germline gives CDR1 LGHNT, CDR2 FRNRAP. With 3 bases clipped from V and 5 bases from J, the junction kept 4 bases outside the gene matches. The CDR3 extends over 14 amino acids. The CDR3 region has the DNA TGTGCTAGTGGTTTCTCTAGCGGAGACAATGAGCAGTTCTTC. Translating gives CASGFSSGDNEQFF.

This chain connects TRBV5-8 to TRBJ2-2; 7 nucleotides align to TRBD1. V shed 5 bases, J shed 0 bases, and the junction held 10 bases outside the gene matches. The CDR3 contains 17 residues. The germline CDR1 and CDR2 sequences are SGHTS and YDEGEE. The CDR3: CASRRTGEPANTGELFF. The CDR3 DNA is TGTGCCAGCAGACGAACAGGGGAACCCGCGAACACCGGGGAGCTGTTTTTT.

This chain joins TRBV18 and TRBJ1-1; no reliable D call. The germline V gene encodes CDR1 KGHSH and CDR2 LQKENI. Trimming removed 3 bases from V and 2 bases from J, with 19 bases in between. This CDR3 contains 17 residues. The CDR3 is CASSPLAWSTKNTEAFF. CDR3 coding DNA: TGTGCCAGCTCACCGTTAGCGTGGAGTACCAAAAACACTGAAGCTTTCTTT.

J is TRBJ1-2 and V is TRBV29-1; D unresolved. Germline-derived CDR1 and CDR2 are SQVTM and ANQGSEA. Trimming removed 3 bases at V and 4 bases at J, with 18 bases between. The CDR3 length is 15 residues. CDR3 sequence (DNA): TGCAGCGTTGACCGACCGGGATATAATAGCTATGGCTACACCTTC. It is translated as CSVDRPGYNSYGYTF.

The V gene is TRBV6-1, the J gene TRBJ1-4; 7 positions agree with TRBD1. Germline CDR1 is MNHNS and CDR2 is SASEGT. With V trimmed by 4 bases and J by 6 bases, 5 bases remained unmatched. This CDR3 has 14 amino acids. CDR3 bases: TGTGCCAGCAGTGGCCGGGACAGCGATGAAAAACTGTTTTTT. It translates to CASSGRDSDEKLFF.

V and J are TRBV19 and TRBJ1-2; D unresolved. The germline V gene has CDR1 LNHDA and CDR2 SQIVND (reference sequence). This CDR3 spans 13 amino acids. V was trimmed by 3 bases and J by 4 bases, leaving 9 bases between them. The CDR3 sequence: CASSMAGFYGYTF. The CDR3, as DNA: TGTGCCAGTAGTATGGCGGGATTCTATGGCTACACCTTC.

This chain uses TRBV19 with TRBJ2-2; D is perhaps TRBD1 (5 bases). This CDR3 contains 15 residues. V was pared by 1 base and J by 0 bases, with 6 bases between. Germline lookup yields CDR1 LNHDA and CDR2 SQIVND (reference sequence). CDR3: CASSIAGTNTGELFF. CDR3 coding DNA: TGTGCCAGTAGTATAGCAGGGACGAACACCGGGGAGCTGTTTTTT.

The rearrangement joins TRBV6-1 to TRBJ1-5; D remains ambiguous. This CDR3 is 13 amino acids long. Trimming shortened V by 3 bases and J by 7 bases, and 10 bases separated the two germline ends. Germline CDR1 and CDR2: MNHNS and SASEGT. The DNA of the CDR3 is TGTGCCAGCAGTGATATCATCGAGCAGCCCCAGCATTTT. It encodes CASSDIIEQPQHF.